Sequencing of this TCR beta chain was carried out in a study of PD-1 blockade in classical Hodgkin lymphoma. Regarding time point: cycle 4 day 1 (C4D1), after five to seven weeks of nivolumab. Every patient experienced relapse after autologous stem cell transplantation, and brentuximab vedotin exposure varied. The CD4+ T cells used were purified from thawed PBMCs through magnetic negative selection. About this clone: As yet, its antigen is unknown.

Whole-study findings and limits: It was reported that newly diagnosed patients had less baseline TCR diversity than healthy donors.

Some clones are missing from TCRdb's copy, which holds only in-frame ones; the method was immunoSEQ multiplex PCR. The sample contains more than 9,000 clones, approximately 81% of which appear only once. This CDR3 is built from 15 residues. The J segment lost 6 bases and the V segment lost 5 bases, leaving 11 bases of the junction unmatched. CDR1 and CDR2 (germline): GTSNPN, SVGIG (reference sequence). This sequence originates from a human donor with classical Hodgkin lymphoma. The rearrangement uses TRBV30 and TRBJ2-3, with 10 bases lining up with TRBD2. Sequences were derived from CD4+ T cells from blood, sampled before the fourth cycle of nivolumab. CDR3 DNA: TGTGCCTGGCATGAAGCGGGAGGGCCGTGGGATACGCAGTATTTT. It specifies CAWHEAGGPWDTQYF.